The 5 T cell receptor beta chains listed next were all sequenced from one sample in a study of blood T cells in healthy people across ages. Primers used in a second PCR of about 6 to 11 cycles were a sample-barcoded 5' primer and a J-beta primer mix. One entry per CDR3 protein results from TCRdb running MiXCR on the 5' RACE reads. The sample has 1.5 million or so distinct CDR3 sequences; approximately 42% are singletons. The sequenced sample was blood. All receptors derive from a woman between 18 and 30 years old in good health.

The V call is TRBV14, the J call TRBJ2-1, with 7 bases identical to TRBD1. The end of the DNA fits TRBJ2-7 better, so the J call may be wrong. Germline V gene sequence: CDR1 SGHDN, CDR2 FVKESK. This CDR3 is 15 amino acids long. The CDR3 loop is CASSGRTGNYNEQYF. The CDR3 DNA is TGTGCCAGCAGCGGACGGACAGGAAACTACAATGAGCAGTACTTC.

Only a few counts were recorded for this clonotype. The V and J genes are TRBV3-1 and TRBJ1-6; unclear D gene. In germline, CDR1 is LGHDT, CDR2 YNNKEL (reference sequence). V lost 2 bases and J lost 4, with 6 bases in between. This CDR3 is built from 14 residues. In DNA form, the CDR3 reads TGTGCCAGCAGCCAAAGGCGGTATAATTCACCCCTCCACTTT. Translating it yields CASSQRRYNSPLHF.

This CDR3 reads CASSLVGPFNEQYF. The CDR3 DNA is TGTGCCAGCAGTTTGGTGGGGCCGTTCAATGAGCAGTACTTC. The rearrangement links TRBV27 to TRBJ2-5, with D possibly being TRBD1 (5 bases). V was pared by 3 bases and J by 11 bases, with 19 bases between. CDR1 is MNHEY and CDR2 is SMNVEV in the germline V gene (reference sequence). The length of the CDR3 is 14 residues.

This chain connects TRBV9 to TRBJ2-3; TRBD2 agrees at 12 bases. Per the germline V gene, CDR1 is SGDLS and CDR2 is YYNGEE. With 0 bases clipped from V and 7 bases from J, the junction kept 3 bases outside the gene matches. The CDR3 is 15 amino acids. The DNA of the CDR3 is TGTGCCAGCAGCGTAGAACTAGCGGGAGGTCATACGCAGTATTTT. It codes for CASSVELAGGHTQYF.

This chain uses TRBV3-1 with TRBJ2-3; 8 bases line up with TRBD2. V gave up 3 bases and J gave up 2 bases; unmatched junction bases: 7. The CDR3 consists of 16 residues. Germline V gene sequence: CDR1 LGHDT, CDR2 YNNKEL (reference sequence). CDR3 sequence (DNA): TGTGCCAGCAGCCAGTTTTCGCGGGGGGTCACAGATACGCAGTATTTT. Translating gives CASSQFSRGVTDTQYF.